A selection of T cell receptor beta chains follows, all from one sample in a study of T cell repertoires in cytomegalovirus infection. TCRdb analysed the reads with MiXCR anew, one entry per CDR3 protein. The table shows nearly 550,000 distinct CDR3 sequences, with about 15% occurring only once. Input material: CD8+ T cells from PBMCs. The receptors derive from a human donor in good health (CMV status not recorded). Some clones in this sample may be carry-over from other donors' samples. Both conserved end residues are part of each CDR3. A D gene is named only where the DNA matches it firmly.

CDR3 | V | D | length
CASSPGPQASSYNEQFF | TRBV5-4 | NA | 17
CASSSSGTGHLVQYF | TRBV6-2/TRBV6-3 | TRBD1 | 15
CASSTGTERYEQYF | TRBV7-9 | NA | 14
CASSLIPPGRGDEQYF | TRBV7-3 | NA | 16
CASSYSALVEQYF | TRBV6-5 | NA | 13
CASSPPANYGYTF | TRBV7-9 | NA | 13
CASGFEGNDGYTF | TRBV12-5 | NA | 13
CASSGTPTANYGYTF | TRBV25-1 | NA | 15
CASSLGRYSGANVLTF | TRBV11-2 | NA | 16
CASSLAGGPGQTQYF | TRBV12-3/TRBV12-4 | TRBD2 | 15
CAIRIESNEQFF | TRBV10-3 | NA | 12